The 18 T cell receptor beta chains in this list originate from one sample, sequenced in a study of T cell responses to AZD1222 COVID-19 vaccine. Sequenced by immunoSEQ multiplex PCR; TCRdb stores in-frame clones only, minus some. This sample has about 160,000 clones, with more than 70% found just once. The material sequenced was peripheral blood, taken on day 0 of AZD1222 vaccination. All receptors come from an adult in good health.

This chain links TRBV14 with TRBJ2-3; 8 bases are a match to TRBD1. After removal of 1 base from V and 4 bases from J, the junction contained 4 bases not matched to a gene. The CDR3 contains 15 residues. In germline, CDR1 is SGHDN, CDR2 FVKESK. The CDR3 nucleotides read TGTGCCAGCAGCCAAGGAGACAGGGGATCAGATACGCAGTATTTT. It translates to CASSQGDRGSDTQYF.

The V call is TRBV9, the J call TRBJ2-1; TRBD2 is a possible D gene (5 bases). The germline CDR1 and CDR2 sequences are SGDLS and YYNGEE. This CDR3 is 16 amino acids long. The ends were cut back, 0 bases at V and 2 bases at J, with 12 bases in the middle. DNA of the CDR3: TGTGCCAGCAGCGTAGGAGGGAGTAGGACCTACAATGAGCAGTTCTTC. Its protein product is CASSVGGSRTYNEQFF. The variable domain in full, completed from reference TRBV9 and TRBJ2-1, reads DSGVTQTPKHLITATGQRVTLRCSPRSGDLSVYWYQQSLDQGLQFLIQYYNGEERAKGNILERFSAQQFPDLHSELNLSSLELGDSALYFCASSVGGSRTYNEQFFGPGTRLTVL.

The J gene is TRBJ2-7, the V gene TRBV7-2; D could derive from TRBD1 or TRBD2 (6 bases each). The CDR3 covers 15 residues. The germline V gene encodes CDR1 SGHTA and CDR2 FQGNSA. The V end lost 1 base, the J end lost 2 bases, and 12 bases lay between the germline ends. The CDR3 nucleotides are TGTGCCAGCAGCTTAGTGGCTGGGGGGCCCTACGAGCAGTACTTC. This gives the protein CASSLVAGGPYEQYF.

This clone was counted once. The J gene is TRBJ2-5, the V gene TRBV24-1; 8 nucleotides match TRBD1. The germline CDR1 and CDR2 sequences are KGHDR and SFDVKD. The CDR3 has 15 amino acids. V gave up 4 bases and J gave up 5 bases; unmatched junction bases: 8. CDR3 nucleotide sequence: TGTGCCACCAGTGACCACCAGGGGGCGAGGGAGACCCAGTACTTC. Residues: CATSDHQGARETQYF.

The rearrangement uses TRBV4-3 and TRBJ2-5; TRBD2 is a possible D gene (6 bases). With 1 base removed from V and 4 bases from J, the gap between germline ends came to 10 bases. The CDR3 covers 14 residues. Germline CDR1 is LGHNA and CDR2 is YSLEER. CDR3: CASSQGLVGETQYF. The CDR3 nucleotides are TGCGCCAGCAGCCAAGGACTAGTCGGAGAGACCCAGTACTTC.

The rearrangement links TRBV18 to TRBJ1-4; D is perhaps TRBD1 (6 bases). Germline V lookup: CDR1 KGHSH, CDR2 LQKENI. CDR3 length: 16 residues. V lost 6 bases and J lost 0, with 14 bases in between. CDR3 sequence: CASSLNQGSTNEKLFF. The CDR3 nucleotides are TGTGCCAGCTCCCTCAATCAGGGGTCAACTAATGAAAAACTGTTTTTT.

This clone was counted once. V gene TRBV11-2 combines with J gene TRBJ1-2, with TRBD1 matching 7 bases. The V gene end was trimmed by 5 bases and the J gene end by 2 bases; junction bases not matched to a gene: 2. The V gene's germline CDR1 is SGHAT and CDR2 FQNNGV. The CDR3 length is 13 residues. The CDR3 spells CASSPDRNYGYTF. CDR3 sequence (DNA): TGTGCCAGCAGCCCGGACAGGAACTATGGCTACACCTTC.

On this clone: Other nucleotide sequences from this sample produce the same CDR3. The genes are TRBV7-3 and TRBJ1-1; tentative D call: TRBD1 (6 bases). Germline assignment: CDR1 SGHTA and CDR2 FQGTGA. The CDR3 extends over 15 amino acids. Trimming left V 1 base short and J 5 bases short, with 14 bases between. The CDR3 sequence: CASSLNGQGNTEAFF. The CDR3, as DNA: TGTGCCAGCAGCTTAAACGGCCAGGGGAATACTGAAGCTTTCTTT.

In regard to this clone: The limits of the CDR3 on the DNA are not certain, so only TCRdb's listed CDR3 is given. This chain uses TRBV5-5 with TRBJ2-3; TRBD2, the D gene given by the table, was not confirmed from the DNA. Including both end residues, the CDR3 is 16 amino acids long. Germline values: CDR1 SGHKS, CDR2 YYEKEE (reference sequence). The CDR3 loop is CASSSSPTTSLDTQYF.

This chain uses TRBV5-1 with TRBJ2-2; D unresolved. Trimming removed 4 bases from V and 7 bases from J, with 8 bases in between. This CDR3 spans 12 amino acids. Germline loops: CDR1 SGHRS, CDR2 YFSETQ. The CDR3 sequence is CASSLFDGELFF. CDR3 coding DNA: TGCGCCAGCAGCCTGTTCGACGGGGAGCTGTTTTTT. The full variable domain, rest sourced from reference TRBV5-1 and TRBJ2-2, is KAGVTQTPRYLIKTRGQQVTLSCSPISGHRSVSWYQQTPGQGLQFLFEYFSETQRNKGNFPGRFSGRQFSNSRSEMNVSTLELGDSALYLCASSLFDGELFFGEGSRLTVL.

The CDR3 loop is CASSPGTSGTDTQYF. The CDR3 DNA is TGTGCCAGTAGTCCCGGGACTAGCGGGACAGATACGCAGTATTTT. This chain links TRBV19 with TRBJ2-3; 12 bases are shared with TRBD2. After removal of 5 bases from V and 3 bases from J, the junction contained 3 bases not matched to a gene. Germline V gene lookup returns CDR1 LNHDA and CDR2 SQIVND (reference sequence). There are 15 residues in the CDR3.

The CDR3 coding sequence is TGTGCCAGCAGTTTAGAGGGGACTATCGAGCCCCAGCATTTT. It yields the protein CASSLEGTIEPQHF. The gene calls are TRBV27 and TRBJ1-5; weak D call: TRBD1 (5 bases). Germline V gene sequence: CDR1 MNHEY, CDR2 SMNVEV (reference sequence). The ends were cut back, 2 bases at V and 8 bases at J, with 13 bases in the middle. The CDR3 totals 14 residues.

The chain is built from TRBV6-5 and TRBJ1-2, with a weak D call TRBD1 (5 bases). The V gene lost 5 bases and the J gene lost 5 bases, with 18 bases spanning the gap. This CDR3 is built from 15 residues. Germline loops: CDR1 MNHEY, CDR2 SVGAGI. CDR3 residues: CASSTAGGSGYGYTF. In DNA form, the CDR3 reads TGTGCCAGCAGTACCGCGGGGGGGAGTGGGTATGGCTACACCTTC.

J is TRBJ2-1 and V is TRBV5-4, with no clear D. This CDR3 region has 14 residues. Germline CDR1 SGHNT, CDR2 YYREEE (reference sequence). The ends were cut back, 1 base at V and 9 bases at J, with 14 bases in the middle. CDR3 nucleotide sequence: TGTGCCAGCAGCTTGTCCCCGCTCTGGCCTGAGCAGTTCTTC. Translating it yields CASSLSPLWPEQFF.

The J gene is TRBJ2-1, the V gene TRBV14, with 7 bases fitting TRBD1. Germline CDR1 is SGHDN and CDR2 is FVKESK. J gave up 3 bases and V 0 bases, and 8 bases lay outside the gene matches. The CDR3 length is 17 residues. CDR3 in DNA: TGTGCCAGCAGCCAAGACCCTACAGGGGTAAACTACAATGAGCAGTTCTTC. Encoded protein: CASSQDPTGVNYNEQFF.

The chain couples TRBV19 to TRBJ2-5, with 8 bases aligning to TRBD2. CDR1 is LNHDA and CDR2 is SQIVND in the germline V gene (reference sequence). V gave up 1 base and J gave up 2 bases; unmatched junction bases: 6. This CDR3 region has 16 residues. The CDR3 protein is CASSIVAGGGQETQYF. CDR3 DNA: TGTGCCAGTAGTATAGTTGCGGGGGGAGGACAAGAGACCCAGTACTTC.

Comments on this clone: Other DNA sequences from this sample encode an identical CDR3 as well. The genes are TRBV9 and TRBJ2-1; TRBD1 aligns across 8 bases. The CDR3 is made up of 14 amino acids. The germline V gene has CDR1 SGDLS and CDR2 YYNGEE. V shed 4 bases, J shed 4 bases, and the junction held 4 bases outside the gene matches. CDR3 region: CASSPGTGYNEQFF. The CDR3 DNA follows: TGTGCCAGCAGCCCCGGGACAGGTTACAATGAGCAGTTCTTC.

The chain links TRBV4-3 to TRBJ1-1; possibly TRBD1 for D (6 bases). This CDR3 has 17 amino acids. Deletions cut 1 base from V and 3 bases from J, with 18 bases between. CDR1 and CDR2 from the germline V gene are LGHNA and YSLEER. The CDR3 region has the DNA TGCGCCAGCAGCCAAGCTTTATCCACGGACAGCTACACTGAAGCTTTCTTT. This gives the protein CASSQALSTDSYTEAFF.